The rows below give T cell receptor beta chains drawn from one sample of a study of beta chain features in type 1 diabetes. Using immunoSEQ multiplex PCR, the repertoire was profiled, and TCRdb retains in-frame clones only, with some absent. Among hundreds of thousands of clones listed, around 15% were seen once. Sequencing was done on a sample of naive CD4+ T cells from blood. These receptors were collected from a man aged 18 to 30 with type 1 diabetes. The CDR3 runs from the conserved cysteine through the conserved F or W. Each record gives: D gene, clone size, V gene, J gene, CDR3 protein, CDR3 DNA. D genes are given only for firm matches. For some rows the clone size is stated as once, few or many, or as a class when expanded; others skip it.

D: TRBD2
size: few
V: TRBV19
J: TRBJ2-3
CDR3: CASVRTSGTPNTQYF
DNA: TGTGCCTCAGTGAGAACTAGCGGGACTCCGAATACGCAGTATTTT

D: TRBD2
size: NA
V: TRBV7-2
J: TRBJ2-7
CDR3: CASTRALAGAYEQYF
DNA: TGTGCCAGCACCCGGGCGCTAGCGGGGGCCTACGAGCAGTACTTC

D: NA
size: few
V: TRBV25-1
J: TRBJ2-7
CDR3: CASSRTGTYEQYF
DNA: TGTGCCAGCAGTAGAACTGGTACCTACGAGCAGTACTTC

D: NA
size: NA
V: TRBV2
J: TRBJ2-3
CDR3: CASSERRVSDTQYF
DNA: TGTGCCAGCAGTGAAAGAAGGGTTTCAGATACGCAGTATTTT

D: NA
size: NA
V: TRBV6-6
J: TRBJ2-6
CDR3: CASSQTSGANVLTF
DNA: TGTGCCAGCAGCCAAACTTCTGGGGCCAACGTCCTGACTTTC

D: TRBD1
size: few
V: TRBV4-2
J: TRBJ2-2
CDR3: CASSQDLTGAASVGELFF
DNA: TGTGCCAGCAGCCAAGACTTGACAGGGGCCGCCTCGGTCGGGGAGCTGTTTTTT

D: NA
size: NA
V: TRBV7-2
J: TRBJ2-7
CDR3: CASSLHQSPRGQYF
DNA: TGTGCCAGCAGCCTCCACCAATCCCCACGCGGGCAGTACTTC

D: NA
size: NA
V: TRBV30
J: TRBJ2-3
CDR3: CAWSQGGHTQYF
DNA: TGTGCCTGGAGCCAGGGAGGTCATACGCAGTATTTT

D: NA
size: few
V: TRBV10-2
J: TRBJ2-7
CDR3: CASSDERPSYEQYF
DNA: TGCGCCAGCAGTGACGAGCGGCCCAGCTACGAGCAGTACTTC

D: NA
size: few
V: TRBV7-2
J: TRBJ2-4
CDR3: CASSRGGWDIQYF
DNA: TGTGCCAGCAGTCGGGGAGGCTGGGACATTCAGTACTTC

D: NA
size: NA
V: TRBV7-8
J: TRBJ2-1
CDR3: CASSPGHLYNEQFF
DNA: TGTGCCAGCAGCCCGGGACACCTATACAATGAGCAGTTCTTC

D: NA
size: NA
V: TRBV2
J: TRBJ1-1
CDR3: CASSESQNSNTEAFF
DNA: TGTGCCAGCAGTGAAAGTCAGAATTCGAACACTGAAGCTTTCTTT

D: NA
size: NA
V: TRBV27
J: TRBJ1-2
CDR3: CASSLSDRLGGYTF
DNA: TGTGCCAGCAGTTTATCCGACAGATTGGGGGGCTACACCTTC

D: NA
size: NA
V: TRBV25-1
J: TRBJ2-3
CDR3: CAYQDENRDTQYF
DNA: TGTGCTTACCAGGATGAAAATAGGGATACGCAGTATTTT

D: TRBD1
size: few
V: TRBV5-1
J: TRBJ1-4
CDR3: CASSFGQGEKLFF
DNA: TGCGCCAGCAGCTTCGGACAGGGTGAAAAACTGTTTTTT

D: NA
size: few
V: TRBV7-9
J: TRBJ1-5
CDR3: CASSLGQGNQPQHF
DNA: TGTGCCAGCAGCTTAGGACAGGGCAATCAGCCCCAGCATTTT

D: NA
size: NA
V: TRBV7-9
J: TRBJ2-1
CDR3: CASSLLGFGGEQFF
DNA: TGTGCCAGCAGCTTATTAGGTTTCGGGGGTGAGCAGTTCTTC

D: NA
size: few
V: TRBV5-4
J: TRBJ1-2
CDR3: CASSRTDYGYTF
DNA: TGTGCCAGCAGTCGGACAGACTATGGCTACACCTTC

D: NA
size: few
V: TRBV30
J: TRBJ2-3
CDR3: CAWRATSTDTQYF
DNA: TGTGCCTGGAGGGCCACGAGCACAGATACGCAGTATTTT

D: NA
size: NA
V: TRBV2
J: TRBJ2-2
CDR3: CASSEYPWGGELFF
DNA: TGTGCCAGCAGTGAATATCCCTGGGGTGGGGAGCTGTTTTTT

D: NA
size: NA
V: TRBV7-9
J: TRBJ2-7
CDR3: CASSRWRGQSMYEQYF
DNA: TGTGCCAGCAGCCGATGGCGTGGGCAGTCCATGTACGAGCAGTACTTC

D: TRBD2
size: NA
V: TRBV7-9
J: TRBJ2-3
CDR3: CASSYSGSRTDTQYF
DNA: TGTGCCAGCAGCTACAGCGGGAGTCGAACAGATACGCAGTATTTT

D: TRBD1
size: NA
V: TRBV7-9
J: TRBJ2-7
CDR3: CASSLGAGTGSYEQYF
DNA: TGTGCCAGCAGCTTGGGAGCCGGGACAGGGAGCTACGAGCAGTACTTC

D: TRBD1
size: few
V: TRBV30
J: TRBJ1-3
CDR3: CAWGTGGLGNTIYF
DNA: TGTGCCTGGGGGACAGGGGGTCTAGGAAACACCATATATTTT

D: NA
size: NA
V: TRBV25-1
J: TRBJ2-7
CDR3: CASSEVLSNEQYF
DNA: TGTGCCAGCAGTGAGGTCCTGTCCAACGAGCAGTACTTC

D: TRBD1
size: few
V: TRBV9
J: TRBJ2-1
CDR3: CASSERTGEQFF
DNA: TGTGCCAGCAGCGAAAGGACAGGTGAGCAGTTCTTC

D: TRBD2
size: NA
V: TRBV2
J: TRBJ2-7
CDR3: CASRVSSGNSYEQYF
DNA: TGTGCCAGCAGGGTGTCTAGCGGGAACTCCTACGAGCAGTACTTC

D: TRBD1
size: few
V: TRBV5-1
J: TRBJ1-5
CDR3: CASSLGDSKNQPQHF
DNA: TGCGCCAGCAGCTTGGGGGACAGCAAAAATCAGCCCCAGCATTTT

D: NA
size: NA
V: TRBV15
J: TRBJ2-2
CDR3: CATSRVGSGELFF
DNA: TGTGCCACCAGCAGAGTAGGGTCCGGGGAGCTGTTTTTT

D: NA
size: NA
V: TRBV10-1
J: TRBJ2-4
CDR3: CAGPPSYRRPVAKNIQYF
DNA: TGCGCCGGACCCCCCTCGTACAGGCGTCCCGTAGCCAAAAACATTCAGTACTTC

D: NA
size: few
V: TRBV28
J: TRBJ1-3
CDR3: CAREGNSSGNTIYF
DNA: TGTGCCAGGGAGGGGAATTCCTCTGGAAACACCATATATTTT

D: NA
size: few
V: TRBV5-1
J: TRBJ1-2
CDR3: CASSLGGEAGRGYTF
DNA: TGCGCCAGCAGCTTGGGAGGAGAGGCAGGTCGAGGCTACACCTTC

D: NA
size: NA
V: TRBV28
J: TRBJ2-3
CDR3: CASSLRGVADTQYF
DNA: TGTGCCAGCAGTTTAAGAGGGGTCGCAGATACGCAGTATTTT